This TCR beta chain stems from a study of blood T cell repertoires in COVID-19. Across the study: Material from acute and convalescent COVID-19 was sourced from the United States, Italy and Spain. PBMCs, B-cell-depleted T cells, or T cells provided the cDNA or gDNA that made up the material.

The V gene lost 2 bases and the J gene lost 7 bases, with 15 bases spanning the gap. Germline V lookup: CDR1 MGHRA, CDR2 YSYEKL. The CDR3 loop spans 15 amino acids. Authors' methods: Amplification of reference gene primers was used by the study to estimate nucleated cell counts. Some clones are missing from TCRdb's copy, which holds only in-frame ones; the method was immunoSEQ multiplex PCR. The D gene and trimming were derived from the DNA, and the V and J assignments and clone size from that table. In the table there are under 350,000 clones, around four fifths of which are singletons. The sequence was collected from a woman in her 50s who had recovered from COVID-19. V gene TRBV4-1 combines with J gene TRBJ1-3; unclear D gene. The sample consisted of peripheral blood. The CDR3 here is CASSQNSQATNTIYF. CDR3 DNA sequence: TGCGCCAGCAGCCAAAATTCCCAGGCTACCAACACCATATATTTT.